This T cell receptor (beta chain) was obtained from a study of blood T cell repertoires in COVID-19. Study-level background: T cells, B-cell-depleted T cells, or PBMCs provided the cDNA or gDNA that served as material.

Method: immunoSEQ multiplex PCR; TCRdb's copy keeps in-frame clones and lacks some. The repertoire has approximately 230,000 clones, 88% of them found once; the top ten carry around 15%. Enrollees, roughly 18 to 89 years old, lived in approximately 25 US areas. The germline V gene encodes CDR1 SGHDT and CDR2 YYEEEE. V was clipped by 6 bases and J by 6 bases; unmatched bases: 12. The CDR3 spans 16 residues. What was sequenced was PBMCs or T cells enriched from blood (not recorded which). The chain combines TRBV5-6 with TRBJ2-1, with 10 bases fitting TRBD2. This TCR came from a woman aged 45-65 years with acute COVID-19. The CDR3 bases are TGTGCCAGCACAAAGCAAGGACTAGCGGAGTCCAATGAGCAGTTCTTC. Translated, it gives CASTKQGLAESNEQFF.